A selection of T cell receptor beta chains follows, all from one sample in a study of blood T cell repertoires in COVID-19. Libraries were prepared by immunoSEQ multiplex PCR; TCRdb keeps only in-frame clonotypes and omits some of them. The repertoire has around 420,000 clones, 88% of them found once; the top ten carry about 2.1%. Sequenced input: PBMCs or T cells enriched from blood (not recorded which). These receptors all stem from a woman in her thirties or forties with acute COVID-19. Both conserved end residues are part of each CDR3. A D gene is named only where the DNA matches it firmly. The size of a clone is reported for some rows only, either as once, few or many, or as a class for expanded clones.

clone_size	j_call	d_call	v_call	cdr3_aa	cdr3_nt
.	TRBJ1-1	.	TRBV5-5	CASSLALGLNTEAFF	TGTGCCAGCAGCTTGGCCCTGGGCCTGAACACTGAAGCTTTCTTT
.	TRBJ2-5	.	TRBV4-1	CASRASGIQETQYF	TGCGCCAGCAGAGCGTCAGGGATCCAAGAGACCCAGTACTTC
.	TRBJ1-1	.	TRBV3-1/TRBV3-2	CASSPQGTPNTEAFF	TGTGCCAGCAGCCCCCAGGGTACACCGAACACTGAAGCTTTCTTT
.	TRBJ1-5	.	TRBV5-8	CASSFRDITLRSPQHF	TGTGCCAGCAGTTTCAGGGACATAACCCTAAGATCGCCCCAGCATTTT
.	TRBJ1-2	.	TRBV2	CASSADSGYGYTF	TGTGCCAGCAGTGCAGACTCTGGCTATGGCTACACCTTC
.	TRBJ1-1	TRBD1	TRBV7-8	CASSQRRGTGGNTEAFF	TGTGCCAGCAGCCAACGAAGGGGTACAGGGGGGAACACTGAAGCTTTCTTT
.	TRBJ2-7	.	TRBV5-6	CASSLTGTYEQYF	TGTGCCAGCAGCTTAACAGGGACCTACGAGCAGTACTTC
.	TRBJ2-7	TRBD1	TRBV19	CASTPGQGLYEQYF	TGTGCCAGTACCCCCGGACAGGGATTGTACGAGCAGTACTTC
once	TRBJ1-5	.	TRBV7-2	CASSSSPGVVQHF	TGTGCCAGCAGCTCCTCGCCCGGGGTAGTCCAGCATTTT
.	TRBJ1-5	.	TRBV23-1	CASSQGNRERSNQPQHF	TGCGCCAGCAGTCAAGGGAATAGGGAGAGAAGCAATCAGCCCCAGCATTTT
.	TRBJ2-3	TRBD2	TRBV18	CASSPGLAGTDTQYF	TGTGCCAGCTCACCAGGACTAGCGGGGACAGATACGCAGTATTTT
.	TRBJ1-3	.	TRBV6-5	CASMLGDSGNTIYF	TGTGCCAGCATGCTCGGTGACTCTGGAAACACCATATATTTT
.	TRBJ2-5	.	TRBV27	CASSFDGPKETQYF	TGTGCCAGCAGTTTTGATGGCCCAAAAGAGACCCAGTACTTC
.	TRBJ2-1	TRBD1	TRBV5-1	CASSRQGPTYNEQFF	TGCGCCAGCAGTCGACAGGGACCAACCTACAATGAGCAGTTCTTC
.	TRBJ1-2	.	TRBV7-2	CASSFSRDHYGYTF	TGTGCCAGCAGCTTTTCTCGGGATCACTATGGCTACACCTTC
.	TRBJ2-5	.	TRBV5-1	CASSLGEGGIETQYF	TGCGCCAGCAGCTTGGGGGAAGGGGGAATAGAGACCCAGTACTTC
.	TRBJ1-2	TRBD1	TRBV4-1	CASSQGAGGDIHGYTF	TGCGCCAGCAGCCAAGGTGCAGGGGGCGACATCCATGGCTACACCTTC
.	TRBJ2-3	.	TRBV7-9	CASSFQVSGLTDTQYF	TGTGCCAGCAGCTTTCAGGTTAGCGGCCTCACAGATACGCAGTATTTT
.	TRBJ2-7	TRBD2	TRBV12-3/TRBV12-4	CASSRTSGYEQYF	TGTGCCAGCAGTCGGACTAGCGGATACGAGCAGTACTTC
.	TRBJ2-7	TRBD2	TRBV3-1/TRBV3-2	CASSQDTSVVYEQYF	TGTGCCAGCAGCCAAGATACTAGCGTGGTCTACGAGCAGTACTTC
once	TRBJ1-1	.	TRBV5-8	CASSLGGQLNTEAFF	TGTGCCAGCAGCTTGGGGGGGCAGTTGAACACTGAAGCTTTCTTT
.	TRBJ2-2	.	TRBV5-1	CASSLGQAFTGELFF	TGCGCCAGCAGCTTGGGGCAGGCCTTCACCGGGGAGCTGTTTTTT
.	TRBJ2-1	.	TRBV5-4	CASSTGRSDYNEQFF	TGTGCCAGCAGCACGGGACGCTCGGACTATAATGAGCAGTTCTTC
.	TRBJ1-6	.	TRBV3-1/TRBV3-2	CASSQNLWNSPLHF	TGTGCCAGCAGCCAGAACTTGTGGAATTCACCCCTCCACTTT
few	TRBJ2-1	.	TRBV19	CASSIRDRPNEQFF	TGTGCCAGTAGTATTCGAGACAGACCAAATGAGCAGTTCTTC
.	TRBJ1-4	.	TRBV7-8	CASSLHRRNEKLFF	TGTGCCAGCAGCTTACACAGGCGTAATGAAAAACTGTTTTTT
.	TRBJ1-1	.	TRBV27	CASSFGQGGTEAFF	TGTGCCAGCAGTTTTGGGCAGGGTGGCACTGAAGCTTTCTTT
.	TRBJ1-2	TRBD1	TRBV10-2	CASSESGTGNGYTF	TGCGCCAGCAGTGAGTCCGGGACAGGGAATGGCTACACCTTC
.	TRBJ1-6	TRBD1	TRBV25-1	CASNQGATFSPLHF	TGTGCCAGTAACCAGGGGGCGACCTTTTCACCCCTCCACTTT
.	TRBJ1-4	.	TRBV9	CASSVRGSTNEKLFF	TGTGCCAGCAGCGTACGGGGGAGCACTAATGAAAAACTGTTTTTT
.	TRBJ2-5	.	TRBV24-1	CATSDFPRGEETQYF	TGTGCCACCAGTGATTTTCCCAGGGGAGAAGAGACCCAGTACTTC
.	TRBJ2-3	TRBD2	TRBV29-1	CSVEDPGGGADTQYF	TGCAGCGTTGAAGATCCCGGGGGGGGCGCAGATACGCAGTATTTT
.	TRBJ2-7	TRBD1	TRBV6-1	CASSDRGIGYEQYF	TGTGCCAGCAGTGACAGGGGGATCGGCTACGAGCAGTACTTC
.	TRBJ1-3	.	TRBV5-8	CASSDGGRGNTIYF	TGTGCCAGCAGCGACGGGGGGCGCGGAAACACCATATATTTT
.	TRBJ2-3	.	TRBV6-5	CASSEEGLSTDTQYF	TGTGCCAGCAGCGAGGAAGGACTCAGCACAGATACGCAGTATTTT
.	TRBJ1-2	TRBD1	TRBV7-9	CASSYRGQAPYGYTF	TGTGCCAGCAGCTACCGAGGACAGGCCCCATATGGCTACACCTTC
.	TRBJ2-6	TRBD1	TRBV7-9	CASSVYDRAGANVLTF	TGTGCCAGCAGCGTCTACGACAGGGCCGGGGCCAACGTCCTGACTTTC
.	TRBJ1-5	.	TRBV6-1	CASSEISRGGYQPQHF	TGTGCCAGCAGTGAAATTTCACGGGGGGGATATCAGCCCCAGCATTTT
.	TRBJ1-2	.	TRBV30	CAWISSWAGPYGYTF	TGTGCCTGGATATCCTCCTGGGCAGGGCCTTATGGCTACACCTTC
.	TRBJ1-3	TRBD1	TRBV9	CASSPRTGVDSGNTIYF	TGTGCCAGCAGCCCCCGGACAGGGGTTGACTCTGGAAACACCATATATTTT
once	TRBJ2-4	TRBD1	TRBV2	CASSEMGQGVSIQYF	TGTGCCAGCAGTGAAATGGGACAGGGCGTCAGCATTCAGTACTTC
.	TRBJ1-2	TRBD1	TRBV4-1	CASSQLGTGGGYGYTF	TGCGCCAGCAGCCAATTGGGGACAGGGGGCGGGTATGGCTACACCTTC
.	TRBJ2-5	.	TRBV13	CASSLGWDFQETQYF	TGTGCCAGCAGCTTAGGGTGGGACTTCCAAGAGACCCAGTACTTC
.	TRBJ2-2	TRBD2	TRBV19	CASSIQLAGASGELFF	TGTGCCAGTAGTATACAACTAGCGGGGGCCTCCGGGGAGCTGTTTTTT
.	TRBJ1-5	TRBD1	TRBV27	CASSLGTGGPQHF	TGTGCCAGCAGTTTAGGCACAGGGGGCCCCCAGCATTTT
once	TRBJ1-1	.	TRBV29-1	CSVVSQGTTEAFF	TGCAGCGTTGTTAGTCAGGGGACAACTGAAGCTTTCTTT
.	TRBJ2-1	TRBD2	TRBV9	CASSYGLAGGQNNEQFF	TGTGCCAGCAGCTACGGACTAGCGGGGGGACAAAACAATGAGCAGTTCTTC
.	TRBJ2-5	TRBD1	TRBV6-5	CASSYLRTGQETQYF	TGTGCCAGCAGCTACCTACGGACAGGACAAGAGACCCAGTACTTC
few	TRBJ1-3	.	TRBV2	CASSLLTGSGNTIYF	TGTGCCAGCAGTCTTCTGACAGGCTCTGGAAACACCATATATTTT
.	TRBJ2-7	TRBD1	TRBV13	CASSSRDRGFYEQYF	TGTGCCAGCAGTAGCCGGGACAGGGGTTTCTACGAGCAGTACTTC
.	TRBJ1-2	.	TRBV30	CAWSVTGYGYTF	TGTGCCTGGAGTGTAACGGGATATGGCTACACCTTC
once	TRBJ1-6	.	TRBV2	CASSEQGSNSPLHF	TGTGCCAGCAGTGAACAGGGGTCTAATTCACCCCTCCACTTT
.	TRBJ2-2	.	TRBV12-5	CASGPTGSGTGELFF	TGTGCTAGTGGCCCGACAGGTTCGGGCACCGGGGAGCTGTTTTTT
.	TRBJ2-5	TRBD2	TRBV5-6	CASSPIGGGQVTQYF	TGTGCCAGCAGCCCGATCGGGGGGGGGCAAGTGACCCAGTACTTC
once	TRBJ2-3	.	TRBV7-9	CASSAQGSNTQYF	TGTGCCAGCAGCGCCCAGGGTTCGAATACGCAGTATTTT
few	TRBJ2-6	.	TRBV19	CASSISRGGANVLTF	TGTGCCAGTAGTATCTCAAGGGGTGGGGCCAACGTCCTGACTTTC
.	TRBJ1-2	TRBD1	TRBV27	CASSVGQGFTGYTF	TGTGCCAGCAGTGTTGGACAGGGCTTTACTGGCTACACCTTC
.	TRBJ2-2	TRBD1	TRBV11-3	CASSLHRGSPGELFF	TGTGCCAGCAGCTTACACAGGGGATCCCCCGGGGAGCTGTTTTTT
.	TRBJ1-3	TRBD1	TRBV6-1	CASSARTGSSGNTIYF	TGTGCCAGCAGTGCCAGGACAGGGAGTTCTGGAAACACCATATATTTT
.	TRBJ1-1	.	TRBV7-2	CASSEGFAGAGEAFF	TGTGCCAGCAGCGAGGGGTTCGCGGGGGCTGGGGAAGCTTTCTTT